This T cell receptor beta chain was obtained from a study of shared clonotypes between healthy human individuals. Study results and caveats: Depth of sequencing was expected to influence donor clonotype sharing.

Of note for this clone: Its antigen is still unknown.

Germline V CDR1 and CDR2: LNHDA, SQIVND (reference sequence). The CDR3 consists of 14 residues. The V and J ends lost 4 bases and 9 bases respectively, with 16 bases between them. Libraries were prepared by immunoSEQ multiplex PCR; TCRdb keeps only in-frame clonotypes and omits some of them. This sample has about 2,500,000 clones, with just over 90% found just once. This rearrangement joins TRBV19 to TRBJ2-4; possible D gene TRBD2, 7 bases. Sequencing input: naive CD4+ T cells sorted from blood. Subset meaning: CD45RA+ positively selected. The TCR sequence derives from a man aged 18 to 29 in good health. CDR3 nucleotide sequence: TGTGCCAGTAGTAGGGGAGGGGGGGCCGCCATTCAGTACTTC. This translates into CASSRGGGAAIQYF.